The TCR beta chain described here comes from a study of blood T cell repertoires in COVID-19. Study-wide context: The study drew acute and convalescent COVID-19 samples from the United States, Italy and Spain. Sample material is recorded as cDNA or gDNA derived from T cells, B-cell-depleted T cells, or PBMCs.

In the original workflow: Using reference gene primer amplification, nucleated cell counts were estimated. TCRdb's table, derived via immunoSEQ multiplex PCR, lists solely in-frame clones and lacks some. Clonal size and the V and J genes are those of that table, whereas D and trimming came from the DNA. The sample carries under 100,000 clones, 89% recorded once. The length of the CDR3 is 15 residues. V shed 2 bases, J shed 7 bases, and the junction held 5 bases outside the gene matches. Germline V gene data show CDR1 as MNHEY and CDR2 as SVGAGI. This clone occurred a few times. The receptor was derived from a woman aged 70-85 years with acute or convalescent COVID-19. What was sequenced was peripheral blood. The rearrangement links TRBV6-5 to TRBJ1-6; 7 bases agree with TRBD1. CDR3 loop: CASSYGSGGNSPLHF. CDR3 DNA sequence: TGTGCCAGCAGTTACGGTTCAGGGGGAAATTCACCCCTCCACTTT.